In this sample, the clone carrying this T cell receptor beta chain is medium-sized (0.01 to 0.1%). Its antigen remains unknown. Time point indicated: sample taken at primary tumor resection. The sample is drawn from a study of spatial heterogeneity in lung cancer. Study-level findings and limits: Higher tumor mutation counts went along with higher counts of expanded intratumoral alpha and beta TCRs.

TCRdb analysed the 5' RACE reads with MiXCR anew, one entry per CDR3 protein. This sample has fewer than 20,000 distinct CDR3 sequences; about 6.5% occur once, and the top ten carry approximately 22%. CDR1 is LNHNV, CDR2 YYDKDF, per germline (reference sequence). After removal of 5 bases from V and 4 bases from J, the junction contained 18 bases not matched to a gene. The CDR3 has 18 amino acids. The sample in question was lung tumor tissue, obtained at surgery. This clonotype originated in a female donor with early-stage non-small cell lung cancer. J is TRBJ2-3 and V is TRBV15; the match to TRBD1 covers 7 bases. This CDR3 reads CATSHAPPWARGPDTQYF. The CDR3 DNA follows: TGTGCCACCAGCCATGCTCCTCCCTGGGCTAGGGGGCCAGATACGCAGTATTTT.